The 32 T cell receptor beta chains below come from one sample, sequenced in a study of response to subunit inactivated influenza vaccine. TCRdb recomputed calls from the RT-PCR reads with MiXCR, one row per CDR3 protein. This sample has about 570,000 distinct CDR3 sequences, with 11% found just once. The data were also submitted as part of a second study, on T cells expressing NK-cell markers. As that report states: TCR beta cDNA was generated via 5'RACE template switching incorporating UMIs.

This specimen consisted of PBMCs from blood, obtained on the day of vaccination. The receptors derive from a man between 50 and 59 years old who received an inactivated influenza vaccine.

Here the CDR3 reads CASSTTGNQPQHF. The DNA of the CDR3 is TGTGCCAGTAGCACAACGGGCAATCAGCCCCAGCATTTT. V usage is TRBV19 and J usage is TRBJ1-5; D remains ambiguous. Germline V gene lookup returns CDR1 LNHDA and CDR2 SQIVND (reference sequence). There are 13 residues in the CDR3. The V and J ends lost 6 bases and 2 bases respectively, with 8 bases between them.

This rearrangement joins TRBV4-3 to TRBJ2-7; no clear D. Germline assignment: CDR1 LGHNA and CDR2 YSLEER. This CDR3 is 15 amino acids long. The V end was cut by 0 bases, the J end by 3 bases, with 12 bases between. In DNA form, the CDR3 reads TGCGCCAGCAGCCAAGAGTGGGGTACTGGCTACGAGCAGTACTTC. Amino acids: CASSQEWGTGYEQYF.

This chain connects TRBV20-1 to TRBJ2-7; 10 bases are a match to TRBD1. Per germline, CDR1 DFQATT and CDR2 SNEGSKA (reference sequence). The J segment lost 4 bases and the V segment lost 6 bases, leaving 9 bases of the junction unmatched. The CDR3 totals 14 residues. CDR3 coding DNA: TGCAGTGCGGCCAAGGGGACAGGGGTATACGAGCAGTACTTC. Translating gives CSAAKGTGVYEQYF.

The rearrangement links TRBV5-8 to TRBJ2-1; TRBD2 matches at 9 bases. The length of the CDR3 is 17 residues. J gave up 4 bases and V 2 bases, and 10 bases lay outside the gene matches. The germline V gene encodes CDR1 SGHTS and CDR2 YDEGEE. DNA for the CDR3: TGTGCCAGCAGCTTAGGTGCCTTAGCGGGAGTTTACAATGAGCAGTTCTTC. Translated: CASSLGALAGVYNEQFF. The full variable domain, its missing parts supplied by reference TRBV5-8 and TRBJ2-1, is EAGVTQSPTHLIKTRGQQATLRCSPISGHTSVYWYQQALGLGLQFLLWYDEGEERNRGNFPPRFSGRQFPNYSSELNVNALELEDSALYLCASSLGALAGVYNEQFFGPGTRLTVL.

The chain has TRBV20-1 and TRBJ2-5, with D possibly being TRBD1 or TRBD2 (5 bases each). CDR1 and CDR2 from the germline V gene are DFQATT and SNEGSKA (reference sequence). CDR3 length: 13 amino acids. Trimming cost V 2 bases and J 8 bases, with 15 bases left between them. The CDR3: CSARHRSRETQYF. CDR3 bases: TGCAGTGCTAGACACAGGTCGAGGGAAACCCAGTACTTC.

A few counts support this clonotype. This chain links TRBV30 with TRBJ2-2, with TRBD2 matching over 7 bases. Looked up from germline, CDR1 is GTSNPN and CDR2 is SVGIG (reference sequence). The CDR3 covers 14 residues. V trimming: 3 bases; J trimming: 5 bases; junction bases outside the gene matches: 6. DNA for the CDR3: TGTGCCTGGAGGTCGGGGGGTCGTACCGGGGAGCTGTTTTTT. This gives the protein CAWRSGGRTGELFF. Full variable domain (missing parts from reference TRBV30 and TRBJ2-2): SQTIHQWPATLVQPVGSPLSLECTVEGTSNPNLYWYRQAAGRGLQLLFYSVGIGQISSEVPQNLSASRPQDRQFILSSKKLLLSDSGFYLCAWRSGGRTGELFFGEGSRLTVL.

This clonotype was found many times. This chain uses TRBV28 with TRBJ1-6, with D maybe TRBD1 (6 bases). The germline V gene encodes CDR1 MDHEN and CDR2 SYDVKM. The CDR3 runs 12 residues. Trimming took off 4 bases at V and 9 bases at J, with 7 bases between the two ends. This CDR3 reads CASSSGASPLHF. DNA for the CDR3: TGTGCCAGCAGTTCAGGGGCTTCACCCCTCCACTTT.

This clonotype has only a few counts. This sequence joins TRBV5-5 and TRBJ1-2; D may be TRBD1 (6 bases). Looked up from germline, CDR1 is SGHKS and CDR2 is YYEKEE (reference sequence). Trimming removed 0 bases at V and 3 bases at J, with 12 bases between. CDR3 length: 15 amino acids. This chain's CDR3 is CASSLAARGDYGYTF. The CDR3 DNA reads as TGTGCCAGCAGCTTGGCCGCCAGGGGAGACTATGGCTACACCTTC.

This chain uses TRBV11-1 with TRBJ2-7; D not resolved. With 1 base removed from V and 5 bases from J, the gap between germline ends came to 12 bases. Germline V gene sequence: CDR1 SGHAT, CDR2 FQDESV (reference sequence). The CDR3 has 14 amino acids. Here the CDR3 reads CASSLEYPRNEQYF. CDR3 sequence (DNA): TGTGCCAGCAGCTTAGAATACCCTCGGAACGAGCAGTACTTC.

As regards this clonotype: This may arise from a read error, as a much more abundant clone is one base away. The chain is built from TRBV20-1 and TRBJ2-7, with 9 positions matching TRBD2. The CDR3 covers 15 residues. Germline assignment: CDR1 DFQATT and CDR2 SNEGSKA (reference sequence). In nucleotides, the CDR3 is TGCAGTGCTGGACCCCTAGCGGGATACACCTACGAGCGGTACTTC. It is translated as CSAGPLAGYTYERYF.

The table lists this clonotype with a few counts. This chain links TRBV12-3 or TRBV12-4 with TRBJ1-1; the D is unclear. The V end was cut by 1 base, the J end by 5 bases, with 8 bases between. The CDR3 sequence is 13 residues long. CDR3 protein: CASSLGIWTEAFF. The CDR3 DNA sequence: TGTGCCAGCAGTTTAGGGATTTGGACTGAAGCTTTCTTT.

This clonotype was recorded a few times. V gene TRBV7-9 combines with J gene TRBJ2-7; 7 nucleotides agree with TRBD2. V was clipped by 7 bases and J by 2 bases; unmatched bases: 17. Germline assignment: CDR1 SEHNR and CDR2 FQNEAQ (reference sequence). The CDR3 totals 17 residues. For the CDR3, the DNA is TGTGCCAGCACCGAAGAGTTGTTTGGGACTACCCCCTACGAGCAGTACTTC. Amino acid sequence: CASTEELFGTTPYEQYF.

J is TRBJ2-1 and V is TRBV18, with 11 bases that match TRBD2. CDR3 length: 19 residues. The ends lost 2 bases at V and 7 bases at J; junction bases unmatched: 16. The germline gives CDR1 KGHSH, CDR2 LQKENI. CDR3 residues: CASSPFGSSGRRRGNEQFF. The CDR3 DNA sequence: TGTGCCAGCTCACCATTCGGATCTAGCGGGAGGCGGAGGGGGAATGAGCAGTTCTTC. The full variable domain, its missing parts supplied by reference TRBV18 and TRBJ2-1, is NAGVMQNPRHLVRRRGQEARLRCSPMKGHSHVYWYRQLPEEGLKFMVYLQKENIIDESGMPKERFSAEFPKEGPSILRIQQVVRGDSAAYFCASSPFGSSGRRRGNEQFFGPGTRLTVL.

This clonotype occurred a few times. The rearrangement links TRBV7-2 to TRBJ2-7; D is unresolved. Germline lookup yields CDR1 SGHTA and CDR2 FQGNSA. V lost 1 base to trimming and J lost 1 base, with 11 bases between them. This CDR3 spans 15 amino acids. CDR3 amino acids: CASSLDRVLSYEQYF. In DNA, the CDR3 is TGTGCCAGCAGCTTAGATCGGGTACTTTCCTACGAGCAGTACTTC. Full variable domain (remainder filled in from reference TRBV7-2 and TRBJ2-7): GAGVSQSPSNKVTEKGKDVELRCDPISGHTALYWYRQSLGQGLEFLIYFQGNSAPDKSGLPSDRFSAERTGGSVSTLTIQRTQQEDSAVYLCASSLDRVLSYEQYFGPGTRLTVT.

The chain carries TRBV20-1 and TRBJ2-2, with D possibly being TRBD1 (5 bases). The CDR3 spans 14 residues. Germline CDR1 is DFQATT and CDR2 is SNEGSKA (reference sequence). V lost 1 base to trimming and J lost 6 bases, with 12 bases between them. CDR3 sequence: CSARAPTGSGELFF. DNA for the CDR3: TGCAGTGCTAGAGCTCCCACAGGATCCGGGGAGCTGTTTTTT.

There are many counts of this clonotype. For the CDR3, the DNA is TGCAGTGCTACCCTCCTAGCGGGACCCGGGGAGCTGTTTTTT. Protein sequence: CSATLLAGPGELFF. The chain is built from TRBV20-1 and TRBJ2-2, with 9 bases matching TRBD2. There are 14 residues in the CDR3. Germline loops: CDR1 DFQATT, CDR2 SNEGSKA (reference sequence). With 4 bases clipped from V and 6 bases from J, the junction kept 6 bases outside the gene matches.

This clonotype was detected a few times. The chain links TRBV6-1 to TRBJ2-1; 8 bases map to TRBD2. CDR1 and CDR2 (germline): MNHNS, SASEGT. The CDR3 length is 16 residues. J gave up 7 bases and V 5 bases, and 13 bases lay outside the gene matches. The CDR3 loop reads CASSKTPSGGSNEQFF. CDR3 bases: TGTGCCAGCAGTAAAACTCCCAGCGGGGGCTCAAATGAGCAGTTCTTC.

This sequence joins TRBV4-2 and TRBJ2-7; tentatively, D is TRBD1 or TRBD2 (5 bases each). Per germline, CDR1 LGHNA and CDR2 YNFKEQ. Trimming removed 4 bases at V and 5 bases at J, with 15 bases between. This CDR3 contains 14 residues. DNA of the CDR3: TGTGCCAGCAGCCTAGTGGGGGAAGTGAACGAGCAGTACTTC. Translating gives CASSLVGEVNEQYF.

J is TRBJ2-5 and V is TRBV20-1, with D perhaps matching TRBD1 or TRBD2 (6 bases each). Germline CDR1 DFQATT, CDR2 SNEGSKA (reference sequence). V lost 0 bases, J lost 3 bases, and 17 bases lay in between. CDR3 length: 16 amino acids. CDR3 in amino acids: CSARDPLGGSEETQYF. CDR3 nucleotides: TGCAGTGCTAGAGATCCCCTGGGGGGCTCGGAAGAGACCCAGTACTTC.

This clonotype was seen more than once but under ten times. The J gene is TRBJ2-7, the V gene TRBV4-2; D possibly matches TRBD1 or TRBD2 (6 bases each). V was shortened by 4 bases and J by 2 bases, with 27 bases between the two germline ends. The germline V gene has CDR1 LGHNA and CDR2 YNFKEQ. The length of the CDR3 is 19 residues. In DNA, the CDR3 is TGTGCCAGCAGCCTAAGGAGGGAGGCAGGGGCCCTTGGGACCTACGAGCAGTACTTC. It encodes CASSLRREAGALGTYEQYF.

The CDR3, as DNA: TGTGCCAGCAGTTTATCGACTAGCGGAGAAGAGACCCAGTACTTC. Translation: CASSLSTSGEETQYF. The chain carries TRBV27 and TRBJ2-5, with TRBD2 matching over 9 bases. This CDR3 comprises 15 residues. The V gene end was trimmed by 0 bases and the J gene end by 3 bases; junction bases not matched to a gene: 2. Germline CDR1 is MNHEY and CDR2 is SMNVEV (reference sequence).

The CDR3: CASSTGTVVEQYF. The CDR3 nucleotides read TGTGCCAGCAGCACCGGGACTGTAGTCGAGCAGTACTTC. The chain uses TRBV7-8 and TRBJ2-7, with a tentative D call TRBD2 (6 bases). V shed 5 bases and J shed 6 bases, with 14 bases lying between them. Germline V gives CDR1 SGHVS, CDR2 FQNEAQ. There are 13 residues in the CDR3.

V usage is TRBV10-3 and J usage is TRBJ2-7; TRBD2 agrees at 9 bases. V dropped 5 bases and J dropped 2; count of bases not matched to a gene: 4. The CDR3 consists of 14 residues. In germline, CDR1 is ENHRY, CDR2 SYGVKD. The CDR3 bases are TGTGCCATCAGTACCTCTAGCGGGGCCTACGAGCAGTACTTC. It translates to CAISTSSGAYEQYF.

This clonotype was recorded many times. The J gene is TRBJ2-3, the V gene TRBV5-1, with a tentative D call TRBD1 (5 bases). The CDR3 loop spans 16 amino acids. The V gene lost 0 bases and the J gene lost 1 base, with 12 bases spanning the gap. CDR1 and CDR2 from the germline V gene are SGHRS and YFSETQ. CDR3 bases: TGCGCCAGCAGCTTGGTGTGGGGCGAGGGCACAGATACGCAGTATTTT. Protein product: CASSLVWGEGTDTQYF.

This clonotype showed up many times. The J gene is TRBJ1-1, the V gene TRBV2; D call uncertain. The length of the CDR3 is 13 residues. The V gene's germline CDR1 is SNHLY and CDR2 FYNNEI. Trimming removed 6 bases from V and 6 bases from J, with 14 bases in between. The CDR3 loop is CASRGGRAAEAFF. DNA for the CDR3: TGTGCCAGCAGGGGTGGGCGGGCGGCTGAAGCTTTCTTT.

The CDR3 here is CASSPSRLANEQFF. The CDR3 DNA reads TGTGCCAGCAGTCCCTCCAGACTAGCCAATGAGCAGTTCTTC. The V gene is TRBV2, the J gene TRBJ2-1; 7 nucleotides align to TRBD2. In germline, CDR1 is SNHLY, CDR2 FYNNEI. CDR3 length: 14 residues. V was clipped by 5 bases and J by 6 bases; unmatched bases: 7.

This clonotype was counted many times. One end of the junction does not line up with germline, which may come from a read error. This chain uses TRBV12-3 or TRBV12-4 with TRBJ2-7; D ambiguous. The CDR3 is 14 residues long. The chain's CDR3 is CASSLGIVGDMPLF. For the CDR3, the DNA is TGTGCCAGCAGTTTAGGAATTGTAGGCGACATGCCTCTCTTC.

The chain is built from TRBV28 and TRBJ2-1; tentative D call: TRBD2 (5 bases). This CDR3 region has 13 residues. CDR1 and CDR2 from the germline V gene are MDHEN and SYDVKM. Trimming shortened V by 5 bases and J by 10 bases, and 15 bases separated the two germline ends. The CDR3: CASSTLAPPEQFF. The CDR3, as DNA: TGTGCCAGCAGTACCCTAGCTCCACCCGAGCAGTTCTTC.

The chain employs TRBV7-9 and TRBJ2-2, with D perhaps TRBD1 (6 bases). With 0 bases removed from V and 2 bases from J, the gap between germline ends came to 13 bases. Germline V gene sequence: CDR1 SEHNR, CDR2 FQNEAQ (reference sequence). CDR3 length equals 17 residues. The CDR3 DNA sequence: TGTGCCAGCAGCTTAGCCCCGGGACACAGTAACACCGGGGAGCTGTTTTTT. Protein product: CASSLAPGHSNTGELFF. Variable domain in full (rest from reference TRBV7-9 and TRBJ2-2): DTGVSQNPRHKITKRGQNVTFRCDPISEHNRLYWYRQTLGQGPEFLTYFQNEAQLEKSRLLSDRFSAERPKGSFSTLEIQRTEQGDSAMYLCASSLAPGHSNTGELFFGEGSRLTVL.

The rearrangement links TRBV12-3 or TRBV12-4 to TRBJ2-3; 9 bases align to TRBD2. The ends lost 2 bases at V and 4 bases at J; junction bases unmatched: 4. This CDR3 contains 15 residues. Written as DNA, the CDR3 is TGTGCCAGCAGTTTAAGGGCGGGGGGGTCAGATACGCAGTATTTT. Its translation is CASSLRAGGSDTQYF.

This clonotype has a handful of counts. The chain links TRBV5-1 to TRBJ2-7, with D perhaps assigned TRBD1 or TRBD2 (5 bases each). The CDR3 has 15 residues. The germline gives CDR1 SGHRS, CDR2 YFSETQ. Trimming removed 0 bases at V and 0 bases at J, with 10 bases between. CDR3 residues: CASSLGDGSSYEQYF. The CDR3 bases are TGCGCCAGCAGCTTGGGGGACGGAAGCTCCTACGAGCAGTACTTC.

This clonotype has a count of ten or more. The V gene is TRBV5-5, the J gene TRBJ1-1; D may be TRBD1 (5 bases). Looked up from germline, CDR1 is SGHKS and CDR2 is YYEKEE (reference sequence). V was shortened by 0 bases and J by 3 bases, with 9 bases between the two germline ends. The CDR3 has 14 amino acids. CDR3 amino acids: CASSLDRGYTEAFF. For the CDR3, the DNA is TGTGCCAGCAGCTTGGATCGGGGGTACACTGAAGCTTTCTTT.